These 28 T cell receptor beta chains were all obtained from the same sample, sequenced in a study of tumor and adjacent non-tumor tissue in lung cancer. Three rounds of nested PCR, following a modified ARM-PCR protocol, produced the TCRbeta library. MiXCR, applied by TCRdb to the multiplex PCR reads, yields one record per CDR3 protein. The table lists around 39,000 distinct CDR3 sequences, more than 50% of them singletons. The template was RNA from unsorted bulk tissue. Distant lung tissue was collected more than 3 cm away from the tumor edge. The sequenced material came from distant non-tumor lung tissue. The receptors here all came from a man between 45 and 60 years old with non-small cell lung cancer.

The chain combines TRBV5-5 with TRBJ1-5, with unresolved D. The DNA matches TRBJ2-3 better at its end, which makes the J call doubtful. In germline, CDR1 is SGHKS, CDR2 YYEKEE (reference sequence). The CDR3 extends over 14 amino acids. The CDR3 coding sequence is TGTGCCAGCAGCCCTATCATCCGCAATCAGCCCCAGTATTTT. It is translated as CASSPIIRNQPQYF.

CDR3 DNA sequence: TGCGCCAGCAGCCAACGGGTGACACCGAACACCGGGGAGCTGTTTTTT. Encoded protein: CASSQRVTPNTGELFF. The chain uses TRBV4-1 and TRBJ2-2; D is ambiguous. Trimming left V 2 bases short and J 0 bases short, with 10 bases between. CDR1 is MGHRA, CDR2 YSYEKL, per germline. The CDR3 runs 16 residues.

This chain joins TRBV6-1 and TRBJ2-7; D is ambiguous. In germline, CDR1 is MNHNS, CDR2 SASEGT. This CDR3 has 12 residues. CDR3 nucleotides: TGTGCAGGCAGTCCTAAATCCTACGAGCAGTACTTC. Translated: CAGSPKSYEQYF.

Of note for this clonotype: It is likely a read error, because the conserved phenylalanine at the end of the CDR3 is missing. No DNA is shown, since the ends of the CDR3 on it are uncertain; the CDR3 is the one TCRdb lists. The gene calls are TRBV30 and TRBJ2-1; the table names TRBD2, a call not compared with the DNA. The CDR3 length equals 12 residues, ends included. Germline V CDR1 and CDR2: GTSNPN, SVGIG (reference sequence). This CDR3 reads CACSPQRERQLL.

This clonotype was detected only a few times. The gene calls are TRBV7-9 and TRBJ1-4; the D is unclear. Germline CDR1 SEHNR, CDR2 FQNEAQ (reference sequence). This CDR3 contains 13 residues. The germline V and J ends were trimmed by 0 bases and 8 bases, with 7 bases remaining between them. The CDR3 DNA is TGTGCCAGCAGCTTAGCGACGGGAGAAAAACTGTTTTTT. Translation: CASSLATGEKLFF.

The V call is TRBV23-1, the J call TRBJ2-1; no firm D call. TRBV23-1 is an open reading frame, and its role is uncertain. The V end was cut by 7 bases, the J end by 5 bases, with 3 bases between. This CDR3 is 10 amino acids long. Here the CDR3 reads CASKDNEQFF. In DNA form, the CDR3 reads TGCGCCAGCAAGGACAATGAGCAGTTCTTC.

Of note for this clonotype: Without the conserved terminal phenylalanine or tryptophan, this CDR3 likely stems from a read error. The V call is TRBV5-4, the J call TRBJ1-1, with D unresolved. V gave up 4 bases and J gave up 7 bases, with 17 bases separating them. The length of the CDR3 is 14 residues. CDR1 SGHNT and CDR2 YYREEE come from the germline V gene (reference sequence). CDR3 loop: CASSREWGQGEAFL. CDR3 DNA sequence: TGTGCCAGCAGCCGTGAATGGGGTCAAGGTGAAGCTTTCCTT.

Remarks on this clonotype: An end of the junction differs from the germline gene, which may be a read error. The chain joins TRBV4-2 to TRBJ2-2, with a weak D call TRBD2 (5 bases). CDR1 is LGHNA and CDR2 is YNFKEQ in the germline V gene. The CDR3 runs 13 residues. The CDR3 reads CVSIDKNTGELFF. The CDR3, as DNA: TGTGTCAGCATAGACAAGAACACCGGGGAACTGTTTTTT.

This clonotype was counted between two and nine times. Mismatch with germline at one junction end may stem from a read error. The chain combines TRBV28 with TRBJ2-1, with 9 nucleotides matching TRBD1. Germline V gene data show CDR1 as MDHEN and CDR2 as SYDVKM. The length of the CDR3 is 15 residues. The CDR3 region is CASNLGQGTYNEQFF. The CDR3 nucleotides read TGTGCCAGCAATTTGGGACAGGGTACCTACAATGAGCAATTCTTC.

In its sample, this clonotype was seen a few times. At one end, the junction sequence differs from germline, possibly due to a read error. The gene calls are TRBV29-1 and TRBJ1-1; D not certain. The V gene's germline CDR1 is SQVTM and CDR2 ANQGSEA. This CDR3 is built from 13 residues. The CDR3 sequence: CSVVEDFGTEAFF. CDR3 coding DNA: TGCAGTGTTGTGGAGGATTTCGGCACTGAAGCTTTCTTT.

Turning to this clonotype: A much more abundant neighbour one base away suggests this may be a read error. The rearrangement uses TRBV7-9 and TRBJ2-3, with D perhaps TRBD2 (6 bases). CDR3 length: 14 amino acids. CDR1 is SEHNR, CDR2 FQNEAQ, per germline (reference sequence). This CDR3 is CASSPGTSTDTRYF. As DNA, the CDR3 is TGTGCCAGCAGCCCCGGGACTTCCACAGATACGCGGTATTTT.

Details on this clonotype: The missing conserved phenylalanine or tryptophan at the end of this CDR3 makes a read error likely. It is unclear where the CDR3 begins or ends on the DNA, so no DNA is shown, and the CDR3 is as TCRdb lists it. The gene calls are TRBV6-1 and TRBJ1-1; the listed D gene, TRBD1, was not tested against the DNA. Germline V lookup: CDR1 MNHNS, CDR2 SASEGT. The CDR3 is 12 amino acids long, termini counted. The CDR3 spells CACIADRPEALI.

In regard to this clonotype: A much larger clone is a single base away; this may be a read error. The chain combines TRBV28 with TRBJ2-7; 15 nucleotides match TRBD2. This CDR3 comprises 15 residues. CDR1 and CDR2 from the germline V gene are MDHEN and SYDVKM. CDR3 DNA: TGTGTCACTCAAGGACTAGCGGGAGGGGAATACGAGCAGTACTTC. Its protein is CVTQGLAGGEYEQYF.

This chain joins TRBV29-1 and TRBJ2-1; no clear D. Germline lookup yields CDR1 SQVTM and CDR2 ANQGSEA. CDR3 size: 12 residues. The germline V and J ends were trimmed by 0 bases and 8 bases, with 8 bases remaining between them. The CDR3 bases are TGCAGCGTTGAAGAAGGTGCGGATGAGCAGTTCTTC. Its protein is CSVEEGADEQFF.

Concerning this clonotype itself: Mismatch with germline at one junction end may stem from a read error. DNA for the CDR3: TGTGTCAGCAGTGAAGGTCAGGGAAAGGAGACCCAGTACTTC. Amino acid sequence: CVSSEGQGKETQYF. The chain is built from TRBV6-1 and TRBJ2-5, with D possibly being TRBD1 (5 bases). CDR3 length: 14 amino acids. Germline V gene data show CDR1 as MNHNS and CDR2 as SASEGT.

Remarks on this clonotype: Possible read error: a much larger clone is one base away. This rearrangement joins TRBV28 to TRBJ2-7, with no clear D. The germline V and J ends were trimmed by 6 bases and 5 bases, with 8 bases remaining between them. Germline V lookup: CDR1 MDHEN, CDR2 SYDVKM. The CDR3 loop spans 11 amino acids. The CDR3 nucleotides are TGTGCCAGCAGCAATGGTCACGAGCAGTACTTC. This encodes CASSNGHEQYF.

Of note for this clonotype: This may be a read error, as it is one base from a much larger clone. This likely comes from a read error, as the CDR3 has no conserved phenylalanine or tryptophan at its end. This sequence joins TRBV5-6 and TRBJ2-5; TRBD2 aligns across 8 bases. This CDR3 comprises 15 residues. Germline-derived CDR1 and CDR2 are SGHDT and YYEEEE. J was trimmed by 3 bases and V by 3 bases; bases with no gene match: 7. CDR3 nucleotides: TGTGCCAGCAGCTCACTAGCGGACAGAGAAGAGACCCAGTACATC. As protein: CASSSLADREETQYI.

V usage is TRBV30 and J usage is TRBJ2-1, with 10 positions matching TRBD2. Germline values: CDR1 GTSNPN, CDR2 SVGIG (reference sequence). Unmatched junction bases numbered 6, after V lost 1 base and J lost 9 bases. CDR3 length equals 14 residues. The CDR3 nucleotides are TGTGCCTGGAGTGGAGCGGGAGGGATCCTTGAGCAGTTCTTC. This translates into CAWSGAGGILEQFF.

This clonotype has a count of ten or more. The gene calls are TRBV6-1 and TRBJ1-6; maybe TRBD1 (5 bases). The CDR3 is made up of 14 amino acids. Germline V lookup: CDR1 MNHNS, CDR2 SASEGT. Trimming pared 6 bases from V and 8 bases from J, leaving 14 bases between. In DNA form, the CDR3 reads TGTGCCAGCAGCCCGAGAAGGGACGATTCACCCCTCCACTTT. This translates into CASSPRRDDSPLHF.

Here the CDR3 reads CASSEGLLGYEQYF. CDR3 DNA: TGCGCCAGCAGCGAGGGGCTGCTCGGCTACGAGCAGTACTTC. This rearrangement joins TRBV5-1 to TRBJ2-7, with D perhaps assigned TRBD1 or TRBD2 (5 bases each). This CDR3 region has 14 residues. CDR1 is SGHRS and CDR2 is YFSETQ in the germline V gene. Trimming stripped 4 bases from V and 3 bases from J, with 14 bases between.

In its sample, this clonotype was seen many times. This chain uses TRBV20-1 with TRBJ2-7, with a possible D match to TRBD2 (5 bases). Trimming cost V 8 bases and J 4 bases, with 18 bases left between them. This CDR3 is built from 13 residues. Per the germline V gene, CDR1 is DFQATT and CDR2 is SNEGSKA (reference sequence). CDR3 nucleotides: TGCAGTTCCCTGGGCGGGTTGGTATACGAGCAGTACTTC. Its translation: CSSLGGLVYEQYF.

This chain uses TRBV7-2 with TRBJ2-1, with a weak D call TRBD2 (5 bases). Per the germline V gene, CDR1 is SGHTA and CDR2 is FQGNSA. Trimming took off 5 bases at V and 3 bases at J, with 20 bases between the two ends. The CDR3 covers 17 residues. This chain's CDR3 is CASSLRSGGRFYNEQFF. The DNA for the CDR3 is TGTGCCAGCAGCCTCAGGAGCGGCGGACGGTTCTACAATGAGCAGTTCTTC. Supplemented by reference TRBV7-2 and TRBJ2-1, the full variable domain reads GAGVSQSPSNKVTEKGKDVELRCDPISGHTALYWYRQSLGQGLEFLIYFQGNSAPDKSGLPSDRFSAERTGGSVSTLTIQRTQQEDSAVYLCASSLRSGGRFYNEQFFGPGTRLTVL.

A word on this clonotype: The missing conserved phenylalanine or tryptophan at the end of this CDR3 makes a read error likely. V usage is TRBV5-5 and J usage is TRBJ1-6, with D unresolved. The V end lost 4 bases, the J end lost 2 bases, and 13 bases lay between the germline ends. This CDR3 comprises 16 residues. CDR1 and CDR2 from the germline V gene are SGHKS and YYEKEE (reference sequence). CDR3 bases: TGTGCCAGCAGCCTAGTCGGGGAAGCCTATAATTCACCCCTCCACTCT. Its protein is CASSLVGEAYNSPLHS.

There are many counts of this clonotype. The chain uses TRBV29-1 and TRBJ2-5; D gene unclear. Trimming pared 4 bases from V and 4 bases from J, leaving 13 bases between. Germline V CDR1 and CDR2: SQVTM, ANQGSEA. The CDR3 is 13 amino acids. The CDR3 loop is CSVGVESGETQYF. CDR3 bases: TGCAGCGTTGGAGTAGAGAGTGGAGAGACCCAGTACTTC.

The chain carries TRBV11-2 and TRBJ2-7; 11 positions match TRBD2. This CDR3 is 15 amino acids long. Germline V lookup: CDR1 SGHAT, CDR2 FQNNGV. J was trimmed by 4 bases and V by 5 bases; bases with no gene match: 7. CDR3 nucleotides: TGTGCCAGCAGCCACCCCGGGACTAGCGGATACGAGCAGTACTTC. Translating it yields CASSHPGTSGYEQYF.

Comment on this clonotype: This may be a read error: a much more frequent sequence differs by one nucleotide. This chain uses TRBV12-3 or TRBV12-4 with TRBJ1-4; D might be TRBD1 (5 bases). CDR3 length equals 15 residues. The CDR3 region has the DNA TGTGCCAGCAGTCCACAGGCCTCAACTAATGAAAAACTGCTTTTT. Protein: CASSPQASTNEKLLF.

About this clonotype itself: The germline gene is not matched at one end of the junction; a read error may be the cause. V usage is TRBV6-1 and J usage is TRBJ1-1; 7 nucleotides match TRBD1. Germline V gives CDR1 MNHNS, CDR2 SASEGT. There are 14 residues in the CDR3. The CDR3 here is CAISGGGVNTEAFF. The CDR3 nucleotides are TGTGCCATCAGTGGAGGGGGCGTGAACACTGAGGCTTTCTTT.

This clonotype was observed a handful of times. The rearrangement links TRBV2 to TRBJ1-5; 7 bases match TRBD1. The CDR3 is 14 amino acids. CDR1 and CDR2 from the germline V gene are SNHLY and FYNNEI. The V gene end was trimmed by 7 bases and the J gene end by 6 bases; junction bases not matched to a gene: 9. The CDR3 loop reads CASTTTGVVQPQHF. The CDR3 DNA follows: TGTGCCAGCACTACCACAGGGGTTGTTCAGCCCCAGCATTTT.